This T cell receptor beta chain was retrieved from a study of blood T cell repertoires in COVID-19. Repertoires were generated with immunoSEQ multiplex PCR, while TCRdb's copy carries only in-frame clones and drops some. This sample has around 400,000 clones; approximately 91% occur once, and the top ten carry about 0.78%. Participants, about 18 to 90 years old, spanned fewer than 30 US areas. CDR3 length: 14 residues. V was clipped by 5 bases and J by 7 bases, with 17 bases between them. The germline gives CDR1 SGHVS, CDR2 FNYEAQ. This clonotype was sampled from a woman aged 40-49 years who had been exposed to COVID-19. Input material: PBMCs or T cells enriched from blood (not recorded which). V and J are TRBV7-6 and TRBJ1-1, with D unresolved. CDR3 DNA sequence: TGTGCCAGCAGCCCACCCCCTCTTATCGGTGAAGCTTTCTTT. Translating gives CASSPPPLIGEAFF.